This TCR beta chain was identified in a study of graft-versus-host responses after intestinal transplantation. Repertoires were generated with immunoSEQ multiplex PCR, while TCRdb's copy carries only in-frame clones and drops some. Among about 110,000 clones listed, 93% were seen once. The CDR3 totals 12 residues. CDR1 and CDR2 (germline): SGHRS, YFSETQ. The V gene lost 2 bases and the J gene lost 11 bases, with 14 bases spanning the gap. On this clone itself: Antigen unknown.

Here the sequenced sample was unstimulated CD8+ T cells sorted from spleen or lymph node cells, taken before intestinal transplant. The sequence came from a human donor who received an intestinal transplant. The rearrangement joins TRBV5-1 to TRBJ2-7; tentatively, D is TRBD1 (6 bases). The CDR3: CASSFGSEGEYF. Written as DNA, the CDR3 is TGCGCCAGCAGCTTTGGCTCCGAGGGGGAGTACTTC.